Below are 26 T cell receptor beta chains sequenced from a single sample in a study of long-term antiretroviral therapy in people with HIV. Version v3.0 of the immunoSEQ assay ran at survey level. The repertoire was sequenced with immunoSEQ multiplex PCR; TCRdb's copy has only in-frame clones and lacks some. The sample consists of tens of thousands of clones, around 80% of them appearing once. The starting material was unsorted PBMCs, obtained 0.1 years before starting antiretroviral therapy. The receptors originated from a man in his late teens or twenties with HIV.

The V call is TRBV7-2, the J call TRBJ2-2; TRBD2 aligns across 12 bases. Germline values: CDR1 SGHTA, CDR2 FQGNSA. There are 16 residues in the CDR3. J gave up 0 bases and V 5 bases, and 1 base lay outside the gene matches. The CDR3: CASSPSGGANTGELFF. The DNA for the CDR3 is TGTGCCAGCAGCCCTAGCGGGGGGGCGAACACCGGGGAGCTGTTTTTT.

The rearrangement links TRBV9 to TRBJ2-1; 8 positions agree with TRBD2. CDR1 is SGDLS and CDR2 is YYNGEE in the germline V gene. There are 13 residues in the CDR3. The junction had 7 bases not matched to a gene; V was cut back by 4 bases and J by 10 bases. CDR3 region: CASSSRGAEEQFF. CDR3 DNA: TGTGCCAGCAGCTCGCGGGGGGCCGAGGAGCAGTTCTTC.

This clone was counted only a few times. The chain combines TRBV27 with TRBJ2-2; D not certain. CDR3 length equals 14 residues. V was clipped by 2 bases and J by 1 base, with 5 bases between them. The germline CDR1 and CDR2 sequences are MNHEY and SMNVEV (reference sequence). Here the CDR3 DNA reads TGTGCCAGCAGTTTAGACGGGAACACCGGGGAGCTGTTTTTT. Amino acid sequence: CASSLDGNTGELFF.

The chain has TRBV5-8 and TRBJ2-7; tentatively, D is TRBD1 (5 bases). Per germline, CDR1 SGHTS and CDR2 YDEGEE. Trimming left V 4 bases short and J 2 bases short, with 13 bases between. CDR3 size: 14 residues. The DNA of the CDR3 is TGTGCCAGCAGCGTGCGACAGTCCCCCTACGAGCAGTACTTC. Encoded protein: CASSVRQSPYEQYF. The variable domain in full, completed from reference TRBV5-8 and TRBJ2-7, reads EAGVTQSPTHLIKTRGQQATLRCSPISGHTSVYWYQQALGLGLQFLLWYDEGEERNRGNFPPRFSGRQFPNYSSELNVNALELEDSALYLCASSVRQSPYEQYFGPGTRLTVT.

This chain connects TRBV7-3 to TRBJ2-1; 10 nucleotides agree with TRBD2. The CDR3 is made up of 17 amino acids. CDR1 and CDR2 from the germline V gene are SGHTA and FQGTGA. V was pared by 4 bases and J by 7 bases, with 13 bases of the junction left unmatched. The CDR3 DNA is TGTGCCAGCAGCTCCCTAGTTCTAGCGGGAGTACGGAATGAGCAGTTCTTC. Amino acid sequence: CASSSLVLAGVRNEQFF. The variable domain in full, completed from reference TRBV7-3 and TRBJ2-1, reads GAGVSQTPSNKVTEKGKYVELRCDPISGHTALYWYRQSLGQGPEFLIYFQGTGAADDSGLPNDRFFAVRPEGSVSTLKIQRTERGDSAVYLCASSSLVLAGVRNEQFFGPGTRLTVL.

The chain recombines TRBV10-3 with TRBJ2-5; D gene uncertain. In germline, CDR1 is ENHRY, CDR2 SYGVKD. V was clipped by 7 bases and J by 1 base, with 7 bases between them. This CDR3 has 12 amino acids. CDR3 coding DNA: TGTGCCATCACTACGGTCCAAGAGACCCAGTACTTC. This sequence encodes CAITTVQETQYF.

The rearrangement joins TRBV6-4 to TRBJ1-1; D is perhaps TRBD1 (6 bases). This CDR3 is 14 amino acids long. V was cut by 4 bases and J by 5 bases, with 14 bases left in between. Germline CDR1 and CDR2: MRHNA and SNTAGT. The DNA of the CDR3 is TGTGCCAGCAGTGTAAAGGGGGGCCAGACTGAAGCTTTCTTT. It yields the protein CASSVKGGQTEAFF.

This clone was seen only once. The chain carries TRBV2 and TRBJ2-2; the D gene could be TRBD1 or TRBD2 (6 bases each). V was trimmed by 7 bases and J by 5 bases, leaving 11 bases between them. This CDR3 is 13 amino acids long. Germline values: CDR1 SNHLY, CDR2 FYNNEI. The CDR3 region is CASKEGGTGELFF. In DNA, the CDR3 is TGTGCCAGCAAGGAAGGGGGGACCGGGGAGCTGTTTTTT.

The V gene is TRBV30, the J gene TRBJ1-1, with unresolved D. This CDR3 is built from 11 residues. Germline V gene data show CDR1 as GTSNPN and CDR2 as SVGIG (reference sequence). V dropped 0 bases and J dropped 8 bases, with 7 bases sitting between them. The CDR3, as DNA: TGTGCCTGGAGTGTAGGTCTGGAAGCTTTCTTT. Its translation: CAWSVGLEAFF.

The chain joins TRBV28 to TRBJ2-7; a weak D match, TRBD1 (6 bases). The CDR3 extends over 17 amino acids. Between the trimmed V and J ends, which lost 5 bases and 3 bases, there was a span of 23 bases. In germline, CDR1 is MDHEN, CDR2 SYDVKM. The CDR3: CASSPRTYRVRVYEQYF. CDR3 DNA sequence: TGTGCCAGCAGTCCTCGAACCTACAGGGTACGAGTCTACGAGCAGTACTTC.

The V gene is TRBV27, the J gene TRBJ1-2, with D perhaps TRBD1 (5 bases). Trimming took 6 bases from V and 4 from J, leaving 12 bases between them. This CDR3 is built from 13 residues. Germline CDR1 is MNHEY and CDR2 is SMNVEV (reference sequence). The CDR3 region has the DNA TGTGCCAGCAGCAGAGGGGAAGCCTATGGCTACACCTTC. Translating gives CASSRGEAYGYTF.

The chain has TRBV6-5 and TRBJ2-6; no definite D call. Germline CDR1 MNHEY, CDR2 SVGAGI. V shed 0 bases and J shed 4 bases, with 10 bases lying between them. The CDR3 has 16 residues. CDR3: CASSYSMGYGANVLTF. The CDR3 nucleotides read TGTGCCAGCAGTTACTCGATGGGGTACGGGGCCAACGTCCTGACTTTC.

The gene calls are TRBV30 and TRBJ1-2; no clear D gene. Germline CDR1 GTSNPN, CDR2 SVGIG (reference sequence). V was clipped by 5 bases and J by 5 bases, with 15 bases between them. The CDR3 contains 13 residues. The CDR3 region is CAWAPLKSYGYTF. DNA for the CDR3: TGTGCCTGGGCCCCACTCAAATCTTATGGCTACACCTTC.

The rearrangement links TRBV5-4 to TRBJ2-7; D is unclear. Between the trimmed V and J ends, which lost 0 bases and 4 bases, there was a span of 14 bases. The CDR3 runs 15 residues. The germline V gene has CDR1 SGHNT and CDR2 YYREEE (reference sequence). The CDR3 DNA is TGTGCCAGCAGCTTGGACAGATCCTCTATTTACGAGCAGTACTTC. Its translation: CASSLDRSSIYEQYF.

In this sample, this clone turned up once. The chain is built from TRBV6-6 and TRBJ1-1, with D maybe TRBD1 (5 bases). Germline assignment: CDR1 MNHNY and CDR2 SVGAGI (reference sequence). V lost 7 bases and J 6 bases, leaving 12 bases between the germline ends. This CDR3 has 12 residues. The CDR3 here is CASNPGGAEAFF. CDR3 coding DNA: TGTGCCAGCAACCCTGGGGGTGCTGAAGCTTTCTTT.

This rearrangement joins TRBV5-1 to TRBJ2-2, with 8 bases identical to TRBD1. This CDR3 is 16 amino acids long. V lost 2 bases to trimming and J lost 1 base; unmatched junction nucleotides: 4. Looked up from germline, CDR1 is SGHRS and CDR2 is YFSETQ. Here the CDR3 reads CASSLNGQGNTGELFF. The DNA for the CDR3 is TGCGCCAGCAGCTTAAACGGACAGGGGAACACCGGGGAGCTGTTTTTT.

The rearrangement links TRBV11-2 to TRBJ2-2; weak D call: TRBD2 (5 bases). CDR1 and CDR2 (germline): SGHAT, FQNNGV. Trimming left V 5 bases short and J 6 bases short, with 10 bases between. This CDR3 is 13 amino acids long. The CDR3, as DNA: TGTGCCAGCAGCCCCGGGGTGTCCGGGGAGCTGTTTTTT. Residues: CASSPGVSGELFF.

The gene calls are TRBV6-1 and TRBJ1-5; D gene uncertain. Per the germline V gene, CDR1 is MNHNS and CDR2 is SASEGT. The V end lost 8 bases, the J end lost 0 bases, and 8 bases lay between the germline ends. The CDR3 is 13 residues long. CDR3 sequence reads: CASGDFSNQPQHF. The CDR3, as DNA: TGTGCCAGCGGGGATTTTAGCAATCAGCCCCAGCATTTT.

This chain connects TRBV4-1 to TRBJ2-5, with D perhaps matching TRBD2 (7 bases). The V gene's germline CDR1 is MGHRA and CDR2 YSYEKL. CDR3 length equals 16 residues. The germline V and J ends were trimmed by 1 base and 5 bases, with 17 bases remaining between them. The CDR3 loop is CASSQGPGEGGETQYF. The CDR3 region has the DNA TGCGCCAGCAGCCAAGGTCCCGGTGAGGGGGGGGAGACCCAGTACTTC.

This clone has more than one count but fewer than ten. CDR3 nucleotides: TGCGCCAGCAGCCAAGGCCAGGGAAATGAAAAACTGTTTTTT. Translated, it gives CASSQGQGNEKLFF. This sequence joins TRBV4-3 and TRBJ1-4, with D tentatively TRBD1 (5 bases). CDR3 length equals 14 residues. Germline V gene sequence: CDR1 LGHNA, CDR2 YSLEER. Trimming stripped 1 base from V and 5 bases from J, with 8 bases between.

This clone was recorded a few times. The rearrangement joins TRBV20-1 to TRBJ2-3, with no clear D. Per germline, CDR1 DFQATT and CDR2 SNEGSKA (reference sequence). This CDR3 comprises 11 residues. V dropped 1 base and J dropped 6 bases, with 5 bases sitting between them. DNA of the CDR3: TGCAGTGCTAGAGTTATGGATACGCAGTATTTT. Translating gives CSARVMDTQYF.

The chain couples TRBV5-6 to TRBJ2-3; perhaps TRBD2 as D (6 bases). CDR3 length equals 14 residues. V gave up 4 bases and J gave up 6 bases, with 15 bases separating them. In germline, CDR1 is SGHDT, CDR2 YYEEEE. The CDR3 loop reads CASSLGLAPDTQYF. The CDR3 nucleotides are TGTGCCAGCAGCCTGGGACTCGCCCCGGATACGCAGTATTTT.

The V and J genes are TRBV2 and TRBJ2-3, with 10 bases fitting TRBD1. Germline V gene data show CDR1 as SNHLY and CDR2 as FYNNEI. Trimming took 7 bases from V and 5 from J; bases not matched to a gene: 12. CDR3 length equals 16 residues. The CDR3 region is CASKTGQGLGKDTQYF. CDR3 coding DNA: TGTGCCAGCAAGACGGGACAGGGGCTTGGGAAAGATACGCAGTATTTT.

The chain combines TRBV30 with TRBJ2-2; a weak D match, TRBD2 (6 bases). The CDR3 is 14 residues long. Deletions cut 3 bases from V and 5 bases from J, with 13 bases between. Per germline, CDR1 GTSNPN and CDR2 SVGIG (reference sequence). The CDR3 coding sequence is TGTGCCTGGAGCCGGGAGCAAAGTACCGGGGAGCTGTTTTTT. Translation gives CAWSREQSTGELFF. The complete variable domain, with remaining parts taken from reference TRBV30 and TRBJ2-2, reads SQTIHQWPATLVQPVGSPLSLECTVEGTSNPNLYWYRQAAGRGLQLLFYSVGIGQISSEVPQNLSASRPQDRQFILSSKKLLLSDSGFYLCAWSREQSTGELFFGEGSRLTVL.

V is TRBV19 and J is TRBJ2-7, with 8 nucleotides matching TRBD2. Germline-derived CDR1 and CDR2 are LNHDA and SQIVND (reference sequence). The CDR3 totals 14 residues. Losses at the gene ends were 7 bases for V and 2 bases for J; bases not matched to a gene: 7. The CDR3 coding sequence is TGTGCCAGTACCCTTAGCGGGGAAACCTACGAGCAGTACTTC. It specifies CASTLSGETYEQYF. The full variable domain, its missing parts supplied by reference TRBV19 and TRBJ2-7, is DGGITQSPKYLFRKEGQNVTLSCEQNLNHDAMYWYRQDPGQGLRLIYYSQIVNDFQKGDIAEGYSVSREKKESFPLTVTSAQKNPTAFYLCASTLSGETYEQYFGPGTRLTVT.

The rearrangement links TRBV6-5 to TRBJ2-5, with D possibly TRBD1 on 6 matching bases. CDR1 is MNHEY and CDR2 is SVGAGI in the germline V gene. V gave up 5 bases and J gave up 4 bases, with 17 bases separating them. The CDR3 runs 15 residues. In nucleotides, the CDR3 is TGTGCCAGCAGTAAGCTGTCGACAGGCCCAGAGACCCAGTACTTC. Residues: CASSKLSTGPETQYF.